The 8 T cell receptor beta chains presented below share a single source sample, sequenced in a study of blood T cell repertoires in COVID-19. Repertoires were generated with immunoSEQ multiplex PCR, while TCRdb's copy carries only in-frame clones and drops some. The top ten hold roughly 16% of the sample, which has some 100,000 clones, around four fifths seen once. The sample consisted of peripheral blood. These receptor sequences come from a human donor in a cohort sampled during active COVID-19.

CDR3 in amino acids: CASSEGLASDTQYF. Written as DNA, the CDR3 is TGTGCCAGCAGTGAAGGACTAGCCTCAGATACGCAGTATTTT. The rearrangement links TRBV2 to TRBJ2-3; 7 bases are shared with TRBD2. V lost 1 base to trimming and J lost 4 bases; unmatched junction nucleotides: 2. Germline V gene lookup returns CDR1 SNHLY and CDR2 FYNNEI. The CDR3 length is 14 residues.

The rearrangement links TRBV9 to TRBJ2-3; D gene uncertain. CDR3 length: 15 residues. Germline-derived CDR1 and CDR2 are SGDLS and YYNGEE. The ends were cut back, 0 bases at V and 5 bases at J, with 13 bases in the middle. This CDR3 is CASSVAGARLDTQYF. The CDR3 DNA follows: TGTGCCAGCAGCGTAGCCGGAGCGAGGTTAGATACGCAGTATTTT. Full variable domain (missing parts from reference TRBV9 and TRBJ2-3): DSGVTQTPKHLITATGQRVTLRCSPRSGDLSVYWYQQSLDQGLQFLIQYYNGEERAKGNILERFSAQQFPDLHSELNLSSLELGDSALYFCASSVAGARLDTQYFGPGTRLTVL.

This chain uses TRBV2 with TRBJ1-5, with unresolved D. CDR1 is SNHLY and CDR2 is FYNNEI in the germline V gene. V lost 4 bases and J 2 bases, leaving 9 bases between the germline ends. The CDR3 consists of 14 residues. The CDR3 sequence: CASSGFRGNQPQHF. In nucleotides, the CDR3 is TGTGCCAGCAGTGGGTTCCGGGGCAATCAGCCCCAGCATTTT.

V is TRBV21-1 and J is TRBJ2-7; the listed D gene, TRBD1, was not tested against the DNA. TRBV21-1 is a pseudogene segment. This CDR3 has 13 amino acids. This CDR3 reads CASSKRGPYEQYF. The CDR3 region has the DNA TGTGCCAGCAGCAAAAGGGGCCCTTACGAGCAGTACTTC.

In DNA, the CDR3 is TGCGCCAGCAGCTTATCCAGCGGGAGCGATGAGCAGTTCTTC. Translating gives CASSLSSGSDEQFF. This chain connects TRBV5-1 to TRBJ2-1; 8 nucleotides match TRBD2. The CDR3 covers 14 residues. Per the germline V gene, CDR1 is SGHRS and CDR2 is YFSETQ. With V trimmed by 2 bases and J by 8 bases, 6 bases remained unmatched.

This chain joins TRBV27 and TRBJ2-1; no firm D call. The CDR3 sequence is 15 residues long. Looked up from germline, CDR1 is MNHEY and CDR2 is SMNVEV (reference sequence). Trimming left V 2 bases short and J 1 base short, with 9 bases between. The CDR3 loop reads CASSLKRSSYNEQFF. In DNA, the CDR3 is TGTGCCAGCAGTTTAAAGAGGAGTTCCTACAATGAGCAGTTCTTC.

The chain uses TRBV3-1 (or the pseudogene TRBV3-2) and TRBJ1-1; tentatively, D is TRBD1 (5 bases). CDR3 size: 14 residues. V was clipped by 3 bases and J by 1 base, with 9 bases between them. From germline, CDR1 is LGHDT and CDR2 YNNKEL (reference sequence). The DNA of the CDR3 is TGTGCCAGCAGCCAGAGCACAGGGAACACTGAAGCTTTCTTT. This codes for CASSQSTGNTEAFF.

V and J are TRBV9 and TRBJ2-5; tentatively, D is TRBD2 (7 bases). Germline V gene data show CDR1 as SGDLS and CDR2 as YYNGEE. The CDR3 spans 15 residues. V shed 0 bases and J shed 4 bases, with 13 bases lying between them. For the CDR3, the DNA is TGTGCCAGCAGCGTAGTCGGGGGGCCGGGAGAGACCCAGTACTTC. This sequence encodes CASSVVGGPGETQYF.